Presented here are 8 T cell receptor beta chains from one specimen sequenced in a study of graft-versus-host responses after intestinal transplantation. The data were produced by immunoSEQ multiplex PCR, yet TCRdb's version contains in-frame clones alone and is incomplete. Of some 87,000 clones in the sample, 80% to 95% are singletons; the top ten hold 0.3%. These receptors lack a known antigen. The material was unstimulated CD4+ T cells sorted from spleen or lymph node cells, obtained before intestinal transplant. These receptors were obtained from a human donor who received an intestinal transplant.

The chain carries TRBV9 and TRBJ2-1; 10 positions match TRBD2. Germline assignment: CDR1 SGDLS and CDR2 YYNGEE. The V gene end was trimmed by 4 bases and the J gene end by 4 bases; junction bases not matched to a gene: 8. The CDR3 runs to 16 residues. For the CDR3, the DNA is TGTGCCAGCAGCAGCGGACTAGCGGTTAAATACAATGAGCAGTTCTTC. It codes for CASSSGLAVKYNEQFF.

The V call is TRBV6-5, the J call TRBJ2-7; TRBD2 is a possible D gene (5 bases). V dropped 3 bases and J dropped 0 bases, with 15 bases sitting between them. This CDR3 has 16 residues. CDR1 and CDR2 (germline): MNHEY, SVGAGI. In DNA form, the CDR3 reads TGTGCCAGCAGTTATCAGGCGGGCTCGAGCTCCTACGAGCAGTACTTC. Amino acids: CASSYQAGSSSYEQYF.

The rearrangement joins TRBV6-1 to TRBJ2-3; TRBD2 aligns across 10 bases. Trimming at V came to 7 bases and at J to 4 bases, leaving 2 bases not matched to a gene. CDR1 is MNHNS, CDR2 SASEGT, per germline. CDR3 length: 13 amino acids. CDR3 sequence reads: CASTSGRSDTQYF. In DNA, the CDR3 is TGTGCCAGCACTAGCGGGAGATCAGATACGCAGTATTTT.

Only one count was recorded for this clone. This chain joins TRBV6-1 and TRBJ2-4, with 7 bases that match TRBD1. After removal of 4 bases from V and 0 bases from J, the junction contained 6 bases not matched to a gene. CDR1 is MNHNS, CDR2 SASEGT, per germline. The CDR3 loop spans 16 amino acids. CDR3 residues: CASSVEGALAKNIQYF. The CDR3 DNA is TGTGCCAGCAGTGTTGAGGGGGCCCTAGCCAAAAACATTCAGTACTTC.

The chain links TRBV6-4 to TRBJ2-1; 12 nucleotides agree with TRBD2. Trimming at V came to 3 bases and at J to 7 bases, leaving 7 bases not matched to a gene. This CDR3 spans 16 amino acids. The germline CDR1 and CDR2 sequences are MRHNA and SNTAGT. Here the CDR3 DNA reads TGTGCCAGCAGTGAAGAGACTAGCGGGAGTAGTAATGAGCAGTTCTTC. Translation: CASSEETSGSSNEQFF.

This clone was detected once. The rearrangement links TRBV30 to TRBJ1-3; no definite D call. This CDR3 spans 12 amino acids. Deletions cut 3 bases from V and 4 bases from J, with 7 bases between. Germline CDR1 is GTSNPN and CDR2 is SVGIG (reference sequence). The CDR3 bases are TGTGCCTGGAGCCCCAGAGGAAACACCATATATTTT. It is translated as CAWSPRGNTIYF.

This clone was observed a few times. The gene calls are TRBV27 and TRBJ1-4; no clear D. CDR3 length equals 16 residues. Deletions cut 1 base from V and 4 bases from J, with 13 bases between. Germline V gene lookup returns CDR1 MNHEY and CDR2 SMNVEV (reference sequence). For the CDR3, the DNA is TGTGCCAGCAGTTTATTCTCGACTGGAGGTAATGAAAAACTGTTTTTT. This codes for CASSLFSTGGNEKLFF.

V and J are TRBV25-1 and TRBJ1-1, with 7 bases aligning to TRBD1. V dropped 3 bases and J dropped 3; count of bases not matched to a gene: 4. This CDR3 has 14 residues. In germline, CDR1 is MGHDK, CDR2 SYGVNS. CDR3 nucleotides: TGTGCCAGCAGTGAGACAGGGATCTACACTGAAGCTTTCTTT. This codes for CASSETGIYTEAFF.